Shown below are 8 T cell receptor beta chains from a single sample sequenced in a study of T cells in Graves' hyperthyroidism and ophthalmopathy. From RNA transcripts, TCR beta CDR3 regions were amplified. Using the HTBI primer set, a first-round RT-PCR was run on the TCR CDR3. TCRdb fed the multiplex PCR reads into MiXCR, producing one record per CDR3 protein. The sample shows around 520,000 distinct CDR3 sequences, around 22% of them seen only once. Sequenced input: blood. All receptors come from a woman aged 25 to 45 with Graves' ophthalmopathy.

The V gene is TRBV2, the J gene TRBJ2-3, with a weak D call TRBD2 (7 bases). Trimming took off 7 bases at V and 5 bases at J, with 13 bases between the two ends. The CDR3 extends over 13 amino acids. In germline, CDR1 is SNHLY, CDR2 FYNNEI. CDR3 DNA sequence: TGTGCCAGCAAGAGGGGGGGCCGAGATACGCAGTATTTT. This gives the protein CASKRGGRDTQYF.

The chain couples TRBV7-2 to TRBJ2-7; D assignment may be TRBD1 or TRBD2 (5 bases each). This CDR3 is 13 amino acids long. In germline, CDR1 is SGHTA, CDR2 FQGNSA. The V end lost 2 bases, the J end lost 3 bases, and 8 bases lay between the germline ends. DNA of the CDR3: TGTGCCAGCAGCTTACAGGGAGTCTACGAGCAGTACTTC. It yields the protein CASSLQGVYEQYF. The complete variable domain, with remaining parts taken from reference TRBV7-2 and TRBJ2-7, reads GAGVSQSPSNKVTEKGKDVELRCDPISGHTALYWYRQSLGQGLEFLIYFQGNSAPDKSGLPSDRFSAERTGGSVSTLTIQRTQQEDSAVYLCASSLQGVYEQYFGPGTRLTVT.

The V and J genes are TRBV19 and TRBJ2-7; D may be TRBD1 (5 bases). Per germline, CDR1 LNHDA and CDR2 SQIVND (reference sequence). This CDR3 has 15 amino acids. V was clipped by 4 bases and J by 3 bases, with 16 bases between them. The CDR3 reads CASSNPYFDSYEQYF. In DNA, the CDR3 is TGTGCCAGTAGTAACCCTTATTTCGACAGCTACGAGCAGTACTTC.

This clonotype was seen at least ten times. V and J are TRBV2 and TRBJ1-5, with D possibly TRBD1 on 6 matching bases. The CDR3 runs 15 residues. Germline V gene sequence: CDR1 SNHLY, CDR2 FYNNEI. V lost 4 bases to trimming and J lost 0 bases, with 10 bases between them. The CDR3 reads CASSAQGVSNQPQHF. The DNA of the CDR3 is TGTGCCAGCAGTGCACAGGGTGTTAGCAATCAGCCCCAGCATTTT.

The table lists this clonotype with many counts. CDR3 amino acids: CASIPTGYGGETQYF. The DNA of the CDR3 is TGTGCCAGCATTCCGACAGGCTATGGGGGGGAGACCCAGTACTTC. The chain combines TRBV6-5 with TRBJ2-5; D tentatively reads TRBD1 or TRBD2 (6 bases each). This CDR3 region has 15 residues. Germline CDR1 reads MNHEY; CDR2 reads SVGAGI. Trimming cost V 7 bases and J 5 bases, with 20 bases left between them.

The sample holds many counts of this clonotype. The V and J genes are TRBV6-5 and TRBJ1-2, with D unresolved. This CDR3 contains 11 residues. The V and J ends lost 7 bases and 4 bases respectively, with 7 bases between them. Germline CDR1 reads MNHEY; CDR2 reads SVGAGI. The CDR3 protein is CASTQSYGYTF. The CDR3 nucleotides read TGTGCCAGCACTCAGAGCTATGGCTACACCTTC.

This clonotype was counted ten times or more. The CDR3 spells CASSNSGTNYEQYF. In nucleotides, the CDR3 is TGTGCCAGCAGTAATAGCGGGACCAACTACGAGCAGTACTTC. V is TRBV6-2 or TRBV6-3 and J is TRBJ2-7; 8 bases fit TRBD2. The junction had 6 bases not matched to a gene; V was cut back by 5 bases and J by 3 bases. Germline CDR1 reads MNHEY; CDR2 reads SVGEGT. The CDR3 is made up of 14 amino acids.

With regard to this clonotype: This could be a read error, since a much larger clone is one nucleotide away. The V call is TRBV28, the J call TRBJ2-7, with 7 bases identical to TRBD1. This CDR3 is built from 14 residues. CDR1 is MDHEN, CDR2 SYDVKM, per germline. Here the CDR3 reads CASSTGTAIYEQCF. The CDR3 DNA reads TGTGCCAGCAGTACCGGGACAGCCATCTACGAGCAGTGCTTC.